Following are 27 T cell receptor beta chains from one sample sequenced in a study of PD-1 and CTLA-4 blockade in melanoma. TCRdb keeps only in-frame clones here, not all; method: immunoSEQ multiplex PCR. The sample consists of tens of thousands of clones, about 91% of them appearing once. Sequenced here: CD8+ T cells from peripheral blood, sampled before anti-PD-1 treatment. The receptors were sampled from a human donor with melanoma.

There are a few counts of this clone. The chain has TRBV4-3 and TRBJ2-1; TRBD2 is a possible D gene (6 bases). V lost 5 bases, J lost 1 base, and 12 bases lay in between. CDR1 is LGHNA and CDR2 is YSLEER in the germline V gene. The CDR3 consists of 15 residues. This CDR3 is CASSAIAGSYNEQFF. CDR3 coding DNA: TGCGCCAGCAGCGCCATTGCGGGGTCCTACAATGAGCAGTTCTTC.

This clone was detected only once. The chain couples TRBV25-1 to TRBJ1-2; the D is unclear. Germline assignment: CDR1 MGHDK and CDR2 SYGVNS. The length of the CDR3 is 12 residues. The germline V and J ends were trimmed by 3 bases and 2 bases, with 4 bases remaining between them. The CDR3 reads CASSDLNYGYTF. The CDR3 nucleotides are TGTGCCAGCAGTGATCTAAACTATGGCTACACCTTC.

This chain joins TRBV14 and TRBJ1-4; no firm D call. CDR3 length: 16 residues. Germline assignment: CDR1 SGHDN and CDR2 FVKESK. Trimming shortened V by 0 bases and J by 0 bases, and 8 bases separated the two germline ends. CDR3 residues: CASSQEGTATNEKLFF. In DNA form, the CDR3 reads TGTGCCAGCAGCCAAGAGGGAACAGCAACTAATGAAAAACTGTTTTTT.

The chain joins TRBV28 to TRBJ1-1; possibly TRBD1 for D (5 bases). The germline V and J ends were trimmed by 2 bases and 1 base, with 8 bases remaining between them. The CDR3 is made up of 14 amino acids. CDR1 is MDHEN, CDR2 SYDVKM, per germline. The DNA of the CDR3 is TGTGCCAGCAGTTTAATTAGGGGGAACACTGAAGCTTTCTTT. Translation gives CASSLIRGNTEAFF.

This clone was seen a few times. The CDR3 DNA reads as TGTGCCAGTATGGTCGTACAGGACACTGAAGCTTTCTTT. This codes for CASMVVQDTEAFF. This rearrangement joins TRBV19 to TRBJ1-1, with D perhaps TRBD1 (5 bases). The CDR3 is made up of 13 amino acids. Deletions cut 7 bases from V and 3 bases from J, with 12 bases between. Germline CDR1 reads LNHDA; CDR2 reads SQIVND (reference sequence).

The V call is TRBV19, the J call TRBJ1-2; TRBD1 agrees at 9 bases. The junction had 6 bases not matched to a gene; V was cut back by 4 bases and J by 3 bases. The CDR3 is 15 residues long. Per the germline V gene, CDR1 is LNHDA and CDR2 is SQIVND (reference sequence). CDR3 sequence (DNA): TGTGCCAGTAGTACGACAGGGGGTGGAGACTATGGCTACACCTTC. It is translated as CASSTTGGGDYGYTF.

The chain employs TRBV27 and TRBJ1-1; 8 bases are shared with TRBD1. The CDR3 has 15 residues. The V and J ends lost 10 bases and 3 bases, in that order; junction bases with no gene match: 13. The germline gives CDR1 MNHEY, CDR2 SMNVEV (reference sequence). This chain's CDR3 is CATLPTGEVHTEAFF. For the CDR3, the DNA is TGTGCCACCCTACCGACAGGGGAGGTCCACACTGAAGCTTTCTTT.

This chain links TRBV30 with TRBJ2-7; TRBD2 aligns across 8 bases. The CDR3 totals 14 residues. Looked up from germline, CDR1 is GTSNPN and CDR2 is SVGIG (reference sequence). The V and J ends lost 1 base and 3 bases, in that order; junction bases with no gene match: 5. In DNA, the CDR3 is TGTGCCTGGAGTGCCCCAGCGGGGGACTACGAGCAGTACTTC. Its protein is CAWSAPAGDYEQYF.

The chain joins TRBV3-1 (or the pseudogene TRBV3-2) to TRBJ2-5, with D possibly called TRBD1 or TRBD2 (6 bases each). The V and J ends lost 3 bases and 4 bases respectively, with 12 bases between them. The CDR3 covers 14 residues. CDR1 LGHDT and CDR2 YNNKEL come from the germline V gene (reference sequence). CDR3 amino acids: CASSQGRGPETQYF. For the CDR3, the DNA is TGTGCCAGCAGCCAGGGTCGGGGGCCAGAGACCCAGTACTTC.

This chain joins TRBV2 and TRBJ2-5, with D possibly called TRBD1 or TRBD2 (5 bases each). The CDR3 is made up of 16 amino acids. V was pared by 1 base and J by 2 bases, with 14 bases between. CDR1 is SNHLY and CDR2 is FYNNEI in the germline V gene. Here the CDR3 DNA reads TGTGCCAGCAGTGAAGGAGGGGCGTACACTCAAGAGACCCAGTACTTC. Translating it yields CASSEGGAYTQETQYF.

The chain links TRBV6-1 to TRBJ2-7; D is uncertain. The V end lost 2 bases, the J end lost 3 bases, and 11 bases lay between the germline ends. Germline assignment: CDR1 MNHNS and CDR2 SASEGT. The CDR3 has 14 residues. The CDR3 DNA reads TGTGCCAGCAGTGAATCGGGCGGATACTACGAGCAGTACTTC. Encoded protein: CASSESGGYYEQYF.

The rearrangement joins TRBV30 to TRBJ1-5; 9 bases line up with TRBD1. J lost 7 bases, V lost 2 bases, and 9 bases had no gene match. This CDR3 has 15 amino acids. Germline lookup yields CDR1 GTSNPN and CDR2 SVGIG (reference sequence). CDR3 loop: CAWSKGGQGRQPQHF. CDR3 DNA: TGTGCCTGGAGTAAGGGAGGACAGGGGCGGCAGCCCCAGCATTTT.

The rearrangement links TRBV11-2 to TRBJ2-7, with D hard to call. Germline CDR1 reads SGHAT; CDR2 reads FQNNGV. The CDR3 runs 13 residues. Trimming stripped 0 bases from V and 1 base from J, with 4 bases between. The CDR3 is CASSLEPSYEQYF. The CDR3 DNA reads TGTGCCAGCAGCTTAGAACCTTCCTACGAGCAGTACTTC.

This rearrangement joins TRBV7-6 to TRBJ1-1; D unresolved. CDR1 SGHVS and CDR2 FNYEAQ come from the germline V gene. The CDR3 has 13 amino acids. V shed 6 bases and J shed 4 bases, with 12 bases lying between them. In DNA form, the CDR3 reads TGTGCCAGCAGTCGTGTCCGGGGCACTGAAGCTTTCTTT. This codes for CASSRVRGTEAFF.

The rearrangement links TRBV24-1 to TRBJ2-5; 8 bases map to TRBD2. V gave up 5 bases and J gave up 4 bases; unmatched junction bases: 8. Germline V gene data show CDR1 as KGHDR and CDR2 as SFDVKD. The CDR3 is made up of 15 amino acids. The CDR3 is CATSVSGGRGETQYF. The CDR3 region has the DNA TGTGCCACCAGTGTCAGCGGGGGTCGGGGAGAGACCCAGTACTTC.

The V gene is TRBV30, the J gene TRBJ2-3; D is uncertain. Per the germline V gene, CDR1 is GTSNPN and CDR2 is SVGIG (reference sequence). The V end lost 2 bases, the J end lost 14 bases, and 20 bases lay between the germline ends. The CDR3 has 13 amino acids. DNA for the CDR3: TGTGCCTGGAGTCCCGGGCCCTCCCTTTCGCGGTATTTT. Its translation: CAWSPGPSLSRYF.

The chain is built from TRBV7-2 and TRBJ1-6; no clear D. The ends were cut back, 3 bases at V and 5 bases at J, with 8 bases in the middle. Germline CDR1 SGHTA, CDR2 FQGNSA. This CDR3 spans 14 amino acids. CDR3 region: CASSLGGNNSPLHF. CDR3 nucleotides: TGTGCCAGCAGCTTGGGAGGGAATAATTCACCCCTCCACTTT.

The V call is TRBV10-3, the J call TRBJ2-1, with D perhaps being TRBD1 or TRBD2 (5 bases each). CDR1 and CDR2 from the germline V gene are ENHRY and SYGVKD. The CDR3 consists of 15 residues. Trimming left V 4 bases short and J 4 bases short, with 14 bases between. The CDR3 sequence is CAISARDEGYNEQFF. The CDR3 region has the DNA TGTGCCATCAGTGCCCGGGACGAAGGGTACAATGAGCAGTTCTTC.

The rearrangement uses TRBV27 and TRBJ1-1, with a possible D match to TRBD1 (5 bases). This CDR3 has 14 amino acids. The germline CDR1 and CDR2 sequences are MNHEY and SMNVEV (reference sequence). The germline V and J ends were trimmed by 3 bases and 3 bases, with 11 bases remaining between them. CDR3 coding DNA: TGTGCCAGCAGTTTCCGCCTAGGGGACACTGAAGCTTTCTTT. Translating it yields CASSFRLGDTEAFF.

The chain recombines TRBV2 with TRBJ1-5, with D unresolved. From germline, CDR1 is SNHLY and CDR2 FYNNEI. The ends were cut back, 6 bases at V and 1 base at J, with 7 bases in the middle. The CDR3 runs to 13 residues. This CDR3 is CASSRGSNQPQHF. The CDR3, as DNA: TGTGCCAGCAGCCGCGGGAGCAATCAGCCCCAGCATTTT.

The CDR3 sequence is CASSFSGGTDTQYF. The CDR3 DNA is TGTGCCAGCAGCTTCAGCGGGGGCACAGATACGCAGTATTTT. The chain employs TRBV5-4 and TRBJ2-3; TRBD2 matches at 7 bases. With V trimmed by 2 bases and J by 1 base, 1 base remained unmatched. Germline V gives CDR1 SGHNT, CDR2 YYREEE (reference sequence). The CDR3 totals 14 residues.

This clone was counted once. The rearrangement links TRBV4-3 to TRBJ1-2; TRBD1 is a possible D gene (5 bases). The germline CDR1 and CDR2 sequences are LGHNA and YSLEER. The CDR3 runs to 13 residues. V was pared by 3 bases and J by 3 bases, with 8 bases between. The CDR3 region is CASSHQGYYGYTF. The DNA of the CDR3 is TGCGCCAGCAGCCATCAGGGCTACTATGGCTACACCTTC.

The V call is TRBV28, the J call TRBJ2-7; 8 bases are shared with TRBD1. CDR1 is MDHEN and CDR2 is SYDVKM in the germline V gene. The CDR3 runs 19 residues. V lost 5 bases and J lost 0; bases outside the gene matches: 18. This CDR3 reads CASSPAPGQDYFYSYEQYF. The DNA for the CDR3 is TGTGCCAGCAGTCCGGCCCCGGGACAGGACTACTTTTACTCCTACGAGCAGTACTTC.

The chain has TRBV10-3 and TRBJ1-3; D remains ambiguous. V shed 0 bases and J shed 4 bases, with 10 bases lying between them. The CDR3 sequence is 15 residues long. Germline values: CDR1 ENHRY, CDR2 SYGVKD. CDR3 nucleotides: TGTGCCATCAGTGAGTCGAGAGCCCTAGGAAACACCATATATTTT. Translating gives CAISESRALGNTIYF.

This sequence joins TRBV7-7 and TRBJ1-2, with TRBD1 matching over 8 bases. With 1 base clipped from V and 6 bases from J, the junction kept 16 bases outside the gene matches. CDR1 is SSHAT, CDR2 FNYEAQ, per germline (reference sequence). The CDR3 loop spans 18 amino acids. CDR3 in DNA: TGTGCCAGCAGCTTAGGCGGCGGGGGACAGGCCGAGATCGATGGCTACACCTTC. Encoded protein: CASSLGGGGQAEIDGYTF.

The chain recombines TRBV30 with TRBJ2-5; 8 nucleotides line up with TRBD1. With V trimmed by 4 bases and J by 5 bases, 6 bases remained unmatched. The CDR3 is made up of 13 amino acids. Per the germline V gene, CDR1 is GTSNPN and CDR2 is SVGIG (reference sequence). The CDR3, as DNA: TGTGCCTGGACAGGGGGCGCAGGGGAGACCCAGTACTTC. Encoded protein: CAWTGGAGETQYF.

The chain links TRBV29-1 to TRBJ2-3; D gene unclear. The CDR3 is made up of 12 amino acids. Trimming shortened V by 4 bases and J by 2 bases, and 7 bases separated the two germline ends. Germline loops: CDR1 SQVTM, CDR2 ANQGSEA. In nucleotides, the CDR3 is TGCAGCGTTGTCCCCAACACAGATACGCAGTATTTT. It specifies CSVVPNTDTQYF.